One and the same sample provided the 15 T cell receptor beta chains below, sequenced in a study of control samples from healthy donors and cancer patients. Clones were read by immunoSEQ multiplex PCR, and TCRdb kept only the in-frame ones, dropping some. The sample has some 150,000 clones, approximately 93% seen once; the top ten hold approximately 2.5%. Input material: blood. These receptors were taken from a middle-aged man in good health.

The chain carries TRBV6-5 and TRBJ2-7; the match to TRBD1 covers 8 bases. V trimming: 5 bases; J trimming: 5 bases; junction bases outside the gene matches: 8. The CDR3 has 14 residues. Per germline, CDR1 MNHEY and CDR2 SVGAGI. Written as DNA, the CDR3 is TGTGCCAGCAGTAGATCCGGGACAGGCGACGAGCAGTACTTC. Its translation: CASSRSGTGDEQYF.

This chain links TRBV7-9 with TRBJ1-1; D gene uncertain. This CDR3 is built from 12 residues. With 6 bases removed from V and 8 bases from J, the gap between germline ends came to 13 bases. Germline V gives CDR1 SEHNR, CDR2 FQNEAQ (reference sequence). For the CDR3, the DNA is TGTGCCAGCAGTCCTTCCAGTGGGGAAGCTTTCTTT. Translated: CASSPSSGEAFF.

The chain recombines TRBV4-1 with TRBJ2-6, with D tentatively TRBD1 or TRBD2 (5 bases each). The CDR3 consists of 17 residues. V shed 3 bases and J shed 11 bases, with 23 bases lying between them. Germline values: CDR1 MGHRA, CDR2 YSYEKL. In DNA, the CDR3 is TGCGCCAGCAGCCAGCTCTACAGTCGGGGCCAACGTGACGTCCTGACTTTC. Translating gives CASSQLYSRGQRDVLTF.

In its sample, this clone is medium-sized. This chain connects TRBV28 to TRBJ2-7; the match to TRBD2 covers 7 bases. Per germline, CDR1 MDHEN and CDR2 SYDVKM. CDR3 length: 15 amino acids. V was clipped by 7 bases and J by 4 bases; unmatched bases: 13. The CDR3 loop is CASIDRGREWYEQYF. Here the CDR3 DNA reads TGTGCCAGCATCGACAGAGGGCGGGAGTGGTACGAGCAGTACTTC.

The chain's CDR3 is CASSPRGSGRGEQYF. The CDR3, as DNA: TGTGCCAGCAGTCCCCGGGGTAGCGGGAGGGGAGAGCAGTACTTC. The gene calls are TRBV28 and TRBJ2-7, with 11 bases identical to TRBD2. V shed 5 bases, J shed 7 bases, and the junction held 10 bases outside the gene matches. This CDR3 contains 15 residues. CDR1 and CDR2 (germline): MDHEN, SYDVKM.

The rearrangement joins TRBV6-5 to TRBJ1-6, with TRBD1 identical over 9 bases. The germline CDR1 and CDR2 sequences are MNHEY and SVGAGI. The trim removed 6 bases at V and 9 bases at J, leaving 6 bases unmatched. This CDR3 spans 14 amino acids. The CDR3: CASSLGQGGSPLHF. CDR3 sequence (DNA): TGTGCCAGCAGCTTGGGACAGGGAGGTTCACCCCTCCACTTT.

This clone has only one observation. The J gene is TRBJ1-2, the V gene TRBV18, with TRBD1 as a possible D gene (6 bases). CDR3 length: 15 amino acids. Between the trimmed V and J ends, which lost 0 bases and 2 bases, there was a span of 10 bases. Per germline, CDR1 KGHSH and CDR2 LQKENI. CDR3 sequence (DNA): TGTGCCAGCTCACCACCAGGACAGCGGAACTATGGCTACACCTTC. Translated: CASSPPGQRNYGYTF.

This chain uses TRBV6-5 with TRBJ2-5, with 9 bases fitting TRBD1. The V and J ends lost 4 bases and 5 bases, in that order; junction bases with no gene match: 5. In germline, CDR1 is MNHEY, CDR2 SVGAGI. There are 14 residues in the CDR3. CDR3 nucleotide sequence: TGTGCCAGCAGTTTCGGACAGGGGAGGGAGACCCAGTACTTC. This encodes CASSFGQGRETQYF.

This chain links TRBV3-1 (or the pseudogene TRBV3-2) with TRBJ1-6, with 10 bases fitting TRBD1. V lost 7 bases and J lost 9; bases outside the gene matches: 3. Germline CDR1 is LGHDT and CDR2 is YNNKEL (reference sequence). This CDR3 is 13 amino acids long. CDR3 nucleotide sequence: TGTGCCAGCAACCGACAGGGGGCTTCACCCCTCCACTTT. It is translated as CASNRQGASPLHF.

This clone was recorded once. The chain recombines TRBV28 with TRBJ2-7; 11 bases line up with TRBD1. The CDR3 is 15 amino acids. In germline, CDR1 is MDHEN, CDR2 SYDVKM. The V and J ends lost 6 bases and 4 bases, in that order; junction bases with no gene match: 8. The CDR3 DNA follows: TGTGCCAGCAGGCTCCCGGGACAGGGGGTTTACGAGCAGTACTTC. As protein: CASRLPGQGVYEQYF.

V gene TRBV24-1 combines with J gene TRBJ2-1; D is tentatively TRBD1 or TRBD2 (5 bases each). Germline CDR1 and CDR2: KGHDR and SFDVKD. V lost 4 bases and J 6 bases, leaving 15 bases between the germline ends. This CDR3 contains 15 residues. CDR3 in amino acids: CATSEPSGRINEQFF. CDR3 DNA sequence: TGTGCCACCAGTGAACCTTCGGGACGGATCAATGAGCAGTTCTTC.

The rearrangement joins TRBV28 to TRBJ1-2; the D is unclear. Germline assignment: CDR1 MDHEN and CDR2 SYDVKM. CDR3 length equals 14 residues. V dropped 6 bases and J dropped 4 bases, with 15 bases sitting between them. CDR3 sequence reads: CASRSSVLSYGYTF. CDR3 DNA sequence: TGTGCCAGCAGATCCTCCGTACTGAGCTATGGCTACACCTTC.

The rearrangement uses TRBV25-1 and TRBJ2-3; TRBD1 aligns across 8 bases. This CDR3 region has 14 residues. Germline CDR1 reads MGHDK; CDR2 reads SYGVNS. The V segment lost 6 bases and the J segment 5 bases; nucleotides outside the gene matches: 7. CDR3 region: CASRDTQGGDTQYF. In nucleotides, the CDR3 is TGTGCCAGCAGGGACACACAGGGGGGAGATACGCAGTATTTT. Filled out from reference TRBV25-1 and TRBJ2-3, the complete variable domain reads EADIYQTPRYLVIGTGKKITLECSQTMGHDKMYWYQQDPGMELHLIHYSYGVNSTEKGDLSSESTVSRIRTEHFPLTLESARPSHTSQYLCASRDTQGGDTQYFGPGTRLTVL.

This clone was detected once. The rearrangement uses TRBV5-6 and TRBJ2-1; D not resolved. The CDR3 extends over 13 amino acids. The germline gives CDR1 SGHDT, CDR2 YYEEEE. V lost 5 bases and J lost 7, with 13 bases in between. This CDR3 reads CASSSSGGNEQFF. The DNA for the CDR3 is TGTGCCAGCAGTTCATCAGGCGGAAATGAGCAGTTCTTC.

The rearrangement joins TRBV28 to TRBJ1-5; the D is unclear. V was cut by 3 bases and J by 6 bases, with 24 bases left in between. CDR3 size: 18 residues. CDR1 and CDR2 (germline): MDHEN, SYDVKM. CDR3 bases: TGTGCCAGCAGTTTTCTAAGGTCGGGTGGGTGGTTGAGTCAGCCCCAGCATTTT. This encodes CASSFLRSGGWLSQPQHF.